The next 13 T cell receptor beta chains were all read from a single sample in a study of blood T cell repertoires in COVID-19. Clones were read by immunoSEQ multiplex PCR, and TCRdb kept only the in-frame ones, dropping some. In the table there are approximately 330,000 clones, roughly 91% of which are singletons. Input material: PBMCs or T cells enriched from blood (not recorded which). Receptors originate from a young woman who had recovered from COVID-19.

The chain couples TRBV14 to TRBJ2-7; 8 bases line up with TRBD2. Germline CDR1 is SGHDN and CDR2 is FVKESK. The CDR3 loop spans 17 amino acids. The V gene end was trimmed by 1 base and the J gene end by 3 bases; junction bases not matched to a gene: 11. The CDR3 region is CASSQAPPAGDGYEQYF. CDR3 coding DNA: TGTGCCAGCAGCCAAGCCCCTCCAGCGGGAGACGGCTACGAGCAGTACTTC.

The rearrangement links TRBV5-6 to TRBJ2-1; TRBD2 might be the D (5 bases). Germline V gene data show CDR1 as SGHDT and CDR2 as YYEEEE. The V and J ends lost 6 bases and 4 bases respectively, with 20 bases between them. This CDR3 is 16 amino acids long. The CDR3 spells CASINLSGTPYNEQFF. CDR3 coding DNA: TGTGCCAGCATCAACTTATCGGGAACCCCATACAATGAGCAGTTCTTC.

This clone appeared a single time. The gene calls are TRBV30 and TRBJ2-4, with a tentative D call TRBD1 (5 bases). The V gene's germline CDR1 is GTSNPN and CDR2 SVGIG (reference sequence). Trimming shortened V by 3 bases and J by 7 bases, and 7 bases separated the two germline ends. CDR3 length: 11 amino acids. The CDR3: CAWRHRNIQYF. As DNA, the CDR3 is TGTGCCTGGAGACACAGGAACATTCAGTACTTC.

The CDR3 coding sequence is TGTGCTAGTGGTTTGGGCAGGGGTGGTGGCTACACCTTC. Amino acids: CASGLGRGGGYTF. V gene TRBV12-5 combines with J gene TRBJ1-2; D is perhaps TRBD1 (6 bases). The ends were cut back, 1 base at V and 7 bases at J, with 10 bases in the middle. CDR1 is LGHNT and CDR2 is FRNRAP in the germline V gene. This CDR3 region has 13 residues. Supplemented by reference TRBV12-5 and TRBJ1-2, the full variable domain reads DARVTQTPRHKVTEMGQEVTMRCQPILGHNTVFWYRQTMMQGLELLAYFRNRAPLDDSGMPKDRFSAEMPDATLATLKIQPSEPRDSAVYFCASGLGRGGGYTFGSGTRLTVV.

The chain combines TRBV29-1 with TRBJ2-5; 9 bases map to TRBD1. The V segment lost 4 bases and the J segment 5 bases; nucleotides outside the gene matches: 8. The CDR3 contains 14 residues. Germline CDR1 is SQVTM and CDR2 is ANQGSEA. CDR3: CSVGGTGLVETQYF. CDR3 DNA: TGCAGCGTTGGGGGGACAGGGCTTGTGGAGACCCAGTACTTC.

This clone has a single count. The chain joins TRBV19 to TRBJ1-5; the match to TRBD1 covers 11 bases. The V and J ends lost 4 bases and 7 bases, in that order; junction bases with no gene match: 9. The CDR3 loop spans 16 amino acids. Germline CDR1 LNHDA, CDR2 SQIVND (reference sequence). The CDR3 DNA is TGTGCCAGTAGTAACTGGACAGGGGGCTGGGGGCAGCCCCAGCATTTT. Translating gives CASSNWTGGWGQPQHF.

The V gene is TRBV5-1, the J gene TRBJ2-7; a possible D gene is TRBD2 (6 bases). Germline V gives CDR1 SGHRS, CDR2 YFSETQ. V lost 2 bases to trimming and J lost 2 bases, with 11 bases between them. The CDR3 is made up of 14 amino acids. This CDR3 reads CASSFGSTTYEQYF. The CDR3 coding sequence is TGCGCCAGCAGCTTCGGGAGTACGACCTACGAGCAGTACTTC.

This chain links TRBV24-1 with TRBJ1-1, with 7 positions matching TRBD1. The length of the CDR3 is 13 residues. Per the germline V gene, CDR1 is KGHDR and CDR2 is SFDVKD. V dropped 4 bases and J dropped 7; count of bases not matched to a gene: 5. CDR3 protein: CATSEQDRDEAFF. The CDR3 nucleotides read TGTGCCACCAGTGAACAAGACAGGGATGAAGCTTTCTTT.

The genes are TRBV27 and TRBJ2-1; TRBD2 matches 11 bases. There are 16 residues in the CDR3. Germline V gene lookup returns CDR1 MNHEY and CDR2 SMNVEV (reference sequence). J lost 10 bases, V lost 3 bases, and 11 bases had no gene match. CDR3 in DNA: TGTGCCAGCAGTTTTTCAGGGACTAGCGGTCCGCGGGAGCAGTTCTTC. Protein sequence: CASSFSGTSGPREQFF.

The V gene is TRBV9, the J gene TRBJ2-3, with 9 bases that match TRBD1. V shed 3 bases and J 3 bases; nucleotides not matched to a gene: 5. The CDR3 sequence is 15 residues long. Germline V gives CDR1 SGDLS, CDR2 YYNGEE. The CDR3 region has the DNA TGTGCCAGCAGCGCGTGGACAGGGGTTACAGATACGCAGTATTTT. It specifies CASSAWTGVTDTQYF.

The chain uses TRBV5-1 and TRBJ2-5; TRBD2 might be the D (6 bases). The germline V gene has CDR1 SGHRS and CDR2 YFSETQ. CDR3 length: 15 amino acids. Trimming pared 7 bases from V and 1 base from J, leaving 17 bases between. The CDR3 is CASAPPGGVQETQYF. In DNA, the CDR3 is TGCGCCAGCGCCCCTCCCGGCGGGGTCCAAGAGACCCAGTACTTC.

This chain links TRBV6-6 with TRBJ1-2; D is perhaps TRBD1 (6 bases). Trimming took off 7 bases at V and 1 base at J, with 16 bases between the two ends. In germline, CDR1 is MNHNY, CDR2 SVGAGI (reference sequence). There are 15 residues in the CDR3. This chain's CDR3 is CASTNPGHVNYGYTF. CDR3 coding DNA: TGTGCCAGCACCAACCCGGGACACGTTAACTATGGCTACACCTTC.

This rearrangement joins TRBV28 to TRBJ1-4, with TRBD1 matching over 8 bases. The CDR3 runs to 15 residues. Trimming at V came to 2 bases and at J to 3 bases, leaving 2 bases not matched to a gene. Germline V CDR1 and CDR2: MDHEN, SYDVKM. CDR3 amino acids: CASSLGGQANEKLFF. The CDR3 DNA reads TGTGCCAGCAGTTTAGGGGGACAGGCTAATGAAAAACTGTTTTTT.